The 28 T cell receptor beta chains reported below all come from one sample, sequenced in a study of blood T cell repertoires in COVID-19. TCRdb keeps only in-frame clones here, not all; method: immunoSEQ multiplex PCR. The sample includes 350,000 to 400,000 clones, 70% to 90% seen only once; the top ten take around 0.95%. Material for sequencing was PBMCs or T cells enriched from blood (not recorded which). The receptor source for this set is a woman aged 30 to 39 with acute COVID-19.

This chain connects TRBV6-1 to TRBJ2-5; D unresolved. Germline V gene sequence: CDR1 MNHNS, CDR2 SASEGT. The CDR3 spans 16 residues. Trimming took 0 bases from V and 2 from J, leaving 13 bases between them. CDR3 sequence (DNA): TGTGCCAGCAGTGAAGCAAGAGGAACCACTCAAGAGACCCAGTACTTC. Translated, it gives CASSEARGTTQETQYF.

The chain links TRBV5-1 to TRBJ2-3; TRBD2 aligns across 8 bases. The CDR3 spans 15 residues. V gave up 5 bases and J gave up 10 bases; unmatched junction bases: 15. CDR1 is SGHRS and CDR2 is YFSETQ in the germline V gene. The CDR3 coding sequence is TGCGCCAGCAGACAGGCGGGGGGTTTCAGTAGTTCGCAGTATTTT. It codes for CASRQAGGFSSSQYF.

This clone appeared once. CDR3 in amino acids: CASSAWFPTGRRVYGYTF. CDR3 in DNA: TGTGCCAGCAGCGCCTGGTTTCCTACAGGGAGAAGGGTATATGGCTACACCTTC. The genes are TRBV7-2 and TRBJ1-2, with a tentative D call TRBD1 (6 bases). The ends were cut back, 5 bases at V and 5 bases at J, with 27 bases in the middle. Germline assignment: CDR1 SGHTA and CDR2 FQGNSA. This CDR3 region has 18 residues.

The V call is TRBV21-1, the J call TRBJ1-2; the D call TRBD1 from the table was never checked on the DNA. TRBV21-1 represents a pseudogene. This CDR3 comprises 15 residues. DNA for the CDR3: TGTGCCAGCAGCAATACAGGGGGCCCAAACTATGGCTACACCTTC. It is translated as CASSNTGGPNYGYTF.

CDR3 in DNA: TGTGCCAGCAGTCCGGACAGTCTGGAGACCCAGTACTTC. Protein product: CASSPDSLETQYF. The chain couples TRBV12-3 or TRBV12-4 to TRBJ2-5, with D tentatively TRBD1 (6 bases). V dropped 5 bases and J dropped 5 bases, with 12 bases sitting between them. This CDR3 has 13 amino acids.

This chain uses TRBV4-1 with TRBJ1-2; 10 bases fit TRBD1. The germline V gene has CDR1 MGHRA and CDR2 YSYEKL. Germline trimming cut 2 bases from V and 7 bases from J; bases unmatched to any gene: 10. This CDR3 has 16 residues. CDR3 nucleotide sequence: TGCGCCAGCAGCCAAACACTGACAGGGGGCGCGAGTGGCTACACCTTC. It is translated as CASSQTLTGGASGYTF.

The CDR3 bases are TGTGCCACCAGTGATTCCCAGGTATCTGGGGCCAACGTCCTGACTTTC. This gives the protein CATSDSQVSGANVLTF. V usage is TRBV24-1 and J usage is TRBJ2-6; D not certain. The CDR3 sequence is 16 residues long. Looked up from germline, CDR1 is KGHDR and CDR2 is SFDVKD. V was pared by 2 bases and J by 1 base, with 8 bases between.

This clone was recorded once. The chain couples TRBV7-2 to TRBJ2-7; 7 bases map to TRBD2. V was pared by 5 bases and J by 2 bases, with 9 bases of the junction left unmatched. Germline V gene sequence: CDR1 SGHTA, CDR2 FQGNSA. The CDR3 has 15 residues. The CDR3 region has the DNA TGTGCCAGCAGCCGCGCTGGCGGGGGAGCCTACGAGCAGTACTTC. It yields the protein CASSRAGGGAYEQYF. The full variable domain, with the rest looked up from reference TRBV7-2 and TRBJ2-7, is GAGVSQSPSNKVTEKGKDVELRCDPISGHTALYWYRQSLGQGLEFLIYFQGNSAPDKSGLPSDRFSAERTGGSVSTLTIQRTQQEDSAVYLCASSRAGGGAYEQYFGPGTRLTVT.

V is TRBV5-1 and J is TRBJ1-2; 9 nucleotides agree with TRBD1. Germline assignment: CDR1 SGHRS and CDR2 YFSETQ. With 4 bases clipped from V and 8 bases from J, the junction kept 9 bases outside the gene matches. This CDR3 is 14 amino acids long. CDR3 protein: CASSQGQGTEGYTF. Written as DNA, the CDR3 is TGCGCCAGCAGCCAGGGACAGGGAACTGAAGGCTACACCTTC.

The V call is TRBV2, the J call TRBJ2-7; D is unclear. Germline lookup yields CDR1 SNHLY and CDR2 FYNNEI. V gave up 3 bases and J gave up 4 bases, with 10 bases separating them. The CDR3 has 13 residues. Here the CDR3 reads CASSESLRYEQYF. The CDR3 bases are TGTGCCAGCAGTGAGTCTCTCAGATACGAGCAGTACTTC.

On this clone: The same CDR3 is also encoded by other DNA sequences in this sample. The chain carries TRBV4-1 and TRBJ1-2; the D is unclear. V was cut by 1 base and J by 5 bases, with 5 bases left in between. CDR3 size: 12 residues. Germline loops: CDR1 MGHRA, CDR2 YSYEKL. CDR3 amino acids: CASSQGVYGYTF. The CDR3 DNA reads as TGCGCCAGCAGCCAAGGAGTGTATGGCTACACCTTC.

The V and J genes are TRBV5-6 and TRBJ2-1, with TRBD1 as a possible D gene (6 bases). Germline CDR1 is SGHDT and CDR2 is YYEEEE. V shed 6 bases and J shed 7 bases, with 14 bases lying between them. This CDR3 region has 13 residues. The CDR3 coding sequence is TGTGCCAGCACGTCAGGGGCAGGAAATGAGCAGTTCTTC. This translates into CASTSGAGNEQFF.

This chain connects TRBV5-4 to TRBJ1-2, with 7 bases that match TRBD1. The CDR3 extends over 16 amino acids. The V and J ends lost 3 bases and 4 bases, in that order; junction bases with no gene match: 12. Germline loops: CDR1 SGHNT, CDR2 YYREEE (reference sequence). CDR3 amino acids: CASSSTTGARPYGYTF. The DNA for the CDR3 is TGTGCCAGCAGCTCGACTACAGGGGCGCGTCCCTATGGCTACACCTTC.

The sample holds one count of this clone. The J gene is TRBJ1-1, the V gene TRBV30, with D perhaps matching TRBD1 (5 bases). CDR1 and CDR2 (germline): GTSNPN, SVGIG (reference sequence). The CDR3 runs to 11 residues. Trimming left V 5 bases short and J 8 bases short, with 12 bases between. For the CDR3, the DNA is TGTGCCTGGGCCTTCAGGGCCGAAGCTTTCTTT. Translating gives CAWAFRAEAFF.

V gene TRBV11-2 combines with J gene TRBJ1-1; TRBD1 might be the D (6 bases). CDR3 length: 15 amino acids. Trimming shortened V by 3 bases and J by 3 bases, and 14 bases separated the two germline ends. Germline-derived CDR1 and CDR2 are SGHAT and FQNNGV. DNA of the CDR3: TGTGCCAGCAGCTTTAAGACAGGCCCGGACACTGAAGCTTTCTTT. This codes for CASSFKTGPDTEAFF.

This clone was recorded a few times. The chain uses TRBV29-1 and TRBJ1-2; 9 bases are a match to TRBD1. Trimming took 4 bases from V and 4 from J; bases not matched to a gene: 10. CDR3 length: 15 amino acids. Germline values: CDR1 SQVTM, CDR2 ANQGSEA. In DNA form, the CDR3 reads TGCAGCGTTGTGGACAGGGGACCCTCGGGCTATGGCTACACCTTC. As protein: CSVVDRGPSGYGYTF.

The V and J genes are TRBV7-2 and TRBJ2-3; TRBD2 agrees at 9 bases. This CDR3 region has 15 residues. Germline values: CDR1 SGHTA, CDR2 FQGNSA. The ends lost 3 bases at V and 3 bases at J; junction bases unmatched: 4. CDR3 region: CASSLAGGFTDTQYF. The CDR3 bases are TGTGCCAGCAGCTTGGCGGGGGGGTTTACAGATACGCAGTATTTT. The complete variable domain, with remaining parts taken from reference TRBV7-2 and TRBJ2-3, reads GAGVSQSPSNKVTEKGKDVELRCDPISGHTALYWYRQSLGQGLEFLIYFQGNSAPDKSGLPSDRFSAERTGGSVSTLTIQRTQQEDSAVYLCASSLAGGFTDTQYFGPGTRLTVL.

This chain links TRBV6-5 with TRBJ1-2; 7 nucleotides match TRBD1. Trimming cost V 7 bases and J 8 bases; bases outside gene matches: 10. The CDR3 extends over 13 amino acids. Germline loops: CDR1 MNHEY, CDR2 SVGAGI. Here the CDR3 reads CASTTDRAGGYTF. CDR3 DNA: TGTGCCAGCACTACTGACAGGGCGGGCGGCTACACCTTC.

The table lists this clone with a count of one. V usage is TRBV29-1 and J usage is TRBJ1-2, with 7 bases fitting TRBD1. The germline V gene has CDR1 SQVTM and CDR2 ANQGSEA. J was trimmed by 5 bases and V by 3 bases; bases with no gene match: 0. The CDR3 has 11 amino acids. Here the CDR3 reads CSVEDRYGYTF. CDR3 nucleotides: TGCAGCGTTGAGGACAGGTATGGCTACACCTTC. Full variable domain (missing parts from reference TRBV29-1 and TRBJ1-2): SAVISQKPSRDICQRGTSLTIQCQVDSQVTMMFWYRQQPGQSLTLIATANQGSEATYESGFVIDKFPISRPNLTFSTLTVSNMSPEDSSIYLCSVEDRYGYTFGSGTRLTVV.

This chain joins TRBV5-1 and TRBJ1-1, with D perhaps matching TRBD1 (5 bases). The CDR3 spans 14 residues. In germline, CDR1 is SGHRS, CDR2 YFSETQ. V lost 2 bases, J lost 5 bases, and 13 bases lay in between. CDR3 residues: CASSFTTGGTEAFF. CDR3 sequence (DNA): TGCGCCAGCAGCTTTACAACCGGGGGAACTGAAGCTTTCTTT.

As to this clone: At the DNA level, this CDR3 is encoded by other sequences in the same sample as well. The V and J genes are TRBV5-1 and TRBJ1-2; D is unclear. The CDR3 runs 14 residues. CDR1 and CDR2 (germline): SGHRS, YFSETQ. V was clipped by 0 bases and J by 0 bases, with 6 bases between them. Here the CDR3 reads CASSLGGSNYGYTF. In nucleotides, the CDR3 is TGCGCCAGCAGCTTGGGTGGCTCTAACTATGGCTACACCTTC. The complete variable domain, with remaining parts taken from reference TRBV5-1 and TRBJ1-2, reads KAGVTQTPRYLIKTRGQQVTLSCSPISGHRSVSWYQQTPGQGLQFLFEYFSETQRNKGNFPGRFSGRQFSNSRSEMNVSTLELGDSALYLCASSLGGSNYGYTFGSGTRLTVV.

The chain's CDR3 is CASSSIYRGRSIGEQFF. CDR3 DNA sequence: TGTGCCAGCAGCTCGATTTACAGGGGGCGATCAATTGGAGAGCAGTTCTTC. The chain is built from TRBV7-9 and TRBJ2-1, with TRBD1 identical over 9 bases. Germline CDR1 is SEHNR and CDR2 is FQNEAQ (reference sequence). The CDR3 runs to 17 residues. Trimming removed 4 bases from V and 10 bases from J; junction bases left unmatched: 17.

The V gene is TRBV2, the J gene TRBJ1-1, with 8 bases identical to TRBD1. The CDR3 spans 17 residues. Unmatched junction bases numbered 11, after V lost 5 bases and J lost 0 bases. CDR1 is SNHLY, CDR2 FYNNEI, per germline. In DNA, the CDR3 is TGTGCCAGCAGTCCTACAGGGGGAAGCGTGGTGAACACTGAAGCTTTCTTT. It is translated as CASSPTGGSVVNTEAFF.

The genes are TRBV7-9 and TRBJ1-5; 7 nucleotides align to TRBD1. This CDR3 is 14 amino acids long. Germline assignment: CDR1 SEHNR and CDR2 FQNEAQ (reference sequence). Unmatched junction bases numbered 5, after V lost 4 bases and J lost 5 bases. The DNA for the CDR3 is TGTGCCAGCAGCTCGACAGGGTTGTATCAGCCCCAGCATTTT. It yields the protein CASSSTGLYQPQHF.

CDR3 amino acids: CASSSQDRVVVTEAFF. CDR3 DNA sequence: TGTGCCAGCAGCTCCCAGGACAGGGTCGTGGTCACTGAAGCTTTCTTT. The chain links TRBV7-6 to TRBJ1-1; 8 bases are shared with TRBD1. The CDR3 has 16 amino acids. V lost 4 bases, J lost 4 bases, and 11 bases stayed unmatched. Germline V lookup: CDR1 SGHVS, CDR2 FNYEAQ.

V and J are TRBV19 and TRBJ2-7; 8 bases agree with TRBD1. The germline V gene has CDR1 LNHDA and CDR2 SQIVND (reference sequence). V trimming: 2 bases; J trimming: 2 bases; junction bases outside the gene matches: 11. This CDR3 contains 17 residues. CDR3 nucleotide sequence: TGTGCCAGTAGTATAAGGACAGGGAGCGGTTGGGCCTACGAGCAGTACTTC. Encoded protein: CASSIRTGSGWAYEQYF.

This sequence joins TRBV30 and TRBJ1-1; D possibly corresponds to TRBD1 (5 bases). Germline V lookup: CDR1 GTSNPN, CDR2 SVGIG (reference sequence). This CDR3 spans 14 amino acids. Trimming left V 1 base short and J 0 bases short, with 9 bases between. The chain's CDR3 is CAWSANRLNTEAFF. CDR3 nucleotide sequence: TGTGCCTGGAGTGCCAACAGGCTGAACACTGAAGCTTTCTTT.

This clone has just one count. The V call is TRBV5-5, the J call TRBJ1-3; D gene ambiguous. The CDR3 contains 13 residues. Trimming removed 2 bases at V and 0 bases at J, with 3 bases between. Germline V gene data show CDR1 as SGHKS and CDR2 as YYEKEE (reference sequence). CDR3: CASSFNSGNTIYF. The CDR3, as DNA: TGTGCCAGCAGCTTTAACTCTGGAAACACCATATATTTT.